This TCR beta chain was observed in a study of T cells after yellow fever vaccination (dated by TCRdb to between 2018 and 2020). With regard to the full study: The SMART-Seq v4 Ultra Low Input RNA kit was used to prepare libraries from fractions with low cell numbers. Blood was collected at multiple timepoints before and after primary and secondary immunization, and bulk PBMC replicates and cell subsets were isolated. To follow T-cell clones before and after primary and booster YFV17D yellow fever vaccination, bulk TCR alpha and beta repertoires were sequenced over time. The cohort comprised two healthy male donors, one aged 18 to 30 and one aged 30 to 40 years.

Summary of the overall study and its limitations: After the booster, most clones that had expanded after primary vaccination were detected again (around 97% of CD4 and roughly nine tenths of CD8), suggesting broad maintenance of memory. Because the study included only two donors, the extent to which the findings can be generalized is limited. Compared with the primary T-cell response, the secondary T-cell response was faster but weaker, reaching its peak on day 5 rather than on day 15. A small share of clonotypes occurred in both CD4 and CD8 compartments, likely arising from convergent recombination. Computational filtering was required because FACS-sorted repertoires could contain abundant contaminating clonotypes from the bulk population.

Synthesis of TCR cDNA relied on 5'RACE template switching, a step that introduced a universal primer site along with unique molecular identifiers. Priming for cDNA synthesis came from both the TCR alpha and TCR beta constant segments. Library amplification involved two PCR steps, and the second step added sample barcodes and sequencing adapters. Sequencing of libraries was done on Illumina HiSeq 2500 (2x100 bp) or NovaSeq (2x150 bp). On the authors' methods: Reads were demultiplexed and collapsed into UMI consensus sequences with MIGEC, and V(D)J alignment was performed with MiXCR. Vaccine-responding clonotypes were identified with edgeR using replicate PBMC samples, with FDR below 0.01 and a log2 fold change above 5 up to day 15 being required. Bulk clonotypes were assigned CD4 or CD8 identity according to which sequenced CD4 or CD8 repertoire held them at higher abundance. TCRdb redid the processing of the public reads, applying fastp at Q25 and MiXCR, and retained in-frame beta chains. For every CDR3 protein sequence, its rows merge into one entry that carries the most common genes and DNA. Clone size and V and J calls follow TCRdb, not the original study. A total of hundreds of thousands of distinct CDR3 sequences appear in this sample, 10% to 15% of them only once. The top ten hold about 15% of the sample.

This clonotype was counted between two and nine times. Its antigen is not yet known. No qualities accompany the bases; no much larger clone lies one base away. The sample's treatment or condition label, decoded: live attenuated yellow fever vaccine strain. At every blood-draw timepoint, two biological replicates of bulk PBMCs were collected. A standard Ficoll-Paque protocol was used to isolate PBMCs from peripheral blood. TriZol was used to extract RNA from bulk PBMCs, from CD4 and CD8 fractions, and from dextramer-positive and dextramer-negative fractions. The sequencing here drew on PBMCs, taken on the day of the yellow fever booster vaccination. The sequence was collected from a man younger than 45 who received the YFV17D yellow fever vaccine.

The CDR3 protein: CASSLAKTSLTVNEQFF. The bases read TGCGCCAGCAGCTTGGCGAAGACTAGCCTAACCGTCAATGAGCAGTTCTTC. The chain joins TRBV5-1 to TRBJ2-1; the junction holds 7 bases that match TRBD2. The germline V end is reduced by 0 bases and the J end by 6 bases; junction bases left unmatched: 12. CDR3 length: 17 amino acids, cysteine to phenylalanine. Just the 51-base CDR3 DNA is kept, in frame starting at base 1. In the germline V gene, CDR1 corresponds to SGHRS and CDR2 to YFSETQ.